The 2 T cell receptor beta chains in this list originate from one sample, sequenced in a study of blood T cell repertoires in COVID-19. Sequencing was performed with immunoSEQ multiplex PCR; in TCRdb, only in-frame clones are kept and a portion is missing. The sample yields around 280,000 clones, under 90% seen once. The specimen sequenced was PBMCs or T cells enriched from blood (not recorded which). All receptors come from a woman aged 40 to 55 who had recovered from COVID-19.

V usage is TRBV5-4 and J usage is TRBJ1-1; 7 bases align to TRBD1. The V segment lost 0 bases and the J segment 4 bases; nucleotides outside the gene matches: 6. The CDR3 sequence is 15 residues long. Looked up from germline, CDR1 is SGHNT and CDR2 is YYREEE (reference sequence). The CDR3 loop is CASSLAGGGVTEAFF. The DNA for the CDR3 is TGTGCCAGCAGCTTGGCAGGGGGAGGAGTCACTGAAGCTTTCTTT.

The genes are TRBV29-1 and TRBJ1-1, with 10 bases fitting TRBD1. With V trimmed by 1 base and J by 12 bases, 11 bases remained unmatched. Germline values: CDR1 SQVTM, CDR2 ANQGSEA. This CDR3 is 14 amino acids long. The CDR3 bases are TGCAGCGTTGAAGTTGCCGGGACAGGGGACAAAACTTTCTTT. Amino acid sequence: CSVEVAGTGDKTFF.